This section outlines one T cell receptor (beta chain) sequence together with its context. Its matching antigen is unknown. It was with 60 Vbeta and 13 Jbeta primers that the PCR ran. Original data processing: Approximately 12 million of about 80 million unique TCR beta chains were shared, per a later count. The assay was immunoSEQ multiplex PCR, and TCRdb's table has in-frame clones only and misses some. V and J calls plus clone size are reproduced from that table; the DNA served to infer D and trimming. This sample yields about 100,000 clones, of which around 82% are seen a single time; approximately 0.83% belongs to the top ten. The sample belongs to a study of cytomegalovirus exposure and HLA in healthy donors. Whole-study results and caveats: Relative to the roughly 690-donor mean, N-insertions were reportedly fewer in an Asian-associated ancestry cluster in a later analysis.

The sequenced sample was PBMCs. The source is a woman aged 60-70 years in good health and CMV-seronegative.

In DNA form, the CDR3 reads TGTGCCAGCAGTTACTCCAGGGATACTGAAGCTTTCTTT. Amino acid sequence: CASSYSRDTEAFF. J is TRBJ1-1 and V is TRBV6-5; possibly TRBD1 for D (5 bases). The V end lost 0 bases, the J end lost 5 bases, and 7 bases lay between the germline ends. Germline V gene data show CDR1 as MNHEY and CDR2 as SVGAGI. This CDR3 has 13 residues.